The 29 T cell receptor beta chains given below trace back to one sample, sequenced in a study of blood T cell repertoires in COVID-19. The data were produced by immunoSEQ multiplex PCR, yet TCRdb's version contains in-frame clones alone and is incomplete. The sample lists some 260,000 clones, approximately 86% seen once, with about 0.7% in the top ten. The sequenced sample was peripheral blood. These receptor sequences come from a human donor in a cohort sampled during active COVID-19.

The rearrangement joins TRBV6-2 or TRBV6-3 to TRBJ1-1, with no clear D. Germline CDR1 reads MNHEY; CDR2 reads SVGEGT. V was pared by 6 bases and J by 8 bases, with 10 bases between. The CDR3 loop spans 11 amino acids. The CDR3 spells CASSGLHEAFF. In DNA, the CDR3 is TGTGCCAGCAGCGGACTCCACGAAGCTTTCTTT.

The chain carries TRBV4-2 and TRBJ2-1; 7 nucleotides align to TRBD2. The CDR3 has 15 amino acids. V lost 1 base to trimming and J lost 8 bases; unmatched junction nucleotides: 8. Per the germline V gene, CDR1 is LGHNA and CDR2 is YNFKEQ. The CDR3 DNA follows: TGTGCCAGCAGCCAAGCAGGACTAGAGGTCCATGAGCAGTTCTTC. Its protein is CASSQAGLEVHEQFF.

J is TRBJ2-3 and V is TRBV19; TRBD2 agrees at 8 bases. From germline, CDR1 is LNHDA and CDR2 SQIVND (reference sequence). The CDR3 is 16 amino acids. J lost 3 bases, V lost 3 bases, and 8 bases had no gene match. The CDR3 DNA is TGTGCCAGTAGTATCACGGGGGGGGACCCTACAGATACGCAGTATTTT. Protein product: CASSITGGDPTDTQYF.

V usage is TRBV12-3 or TRBV12-4 and J usage is TRBJ2-2; 7 nucleotides agree with TRBD1. The ends lost 6 bases at V and 4 bases at J; junction bases unmatched: 2. CDR3 length equals 13 residues. CDR3 DNA sequence: TGTGCCAGCAGGACAGGGACCACCGGGGAGCTGTTTTTT. Translated, it gives CASRTGTTGELFF.

The chain is built from TRBV7-9 and TRBJ1-1, with D unresolved. Germline V lookup: CDR1 SEHNR, CDR2 FQNEAQ (reference sequence). V was trimmed by 4 bases and J by 8 bases, leaving 11 bases between them. This CDR3 region has 12 residues. CDR3 sequence reads: CASSSRVSEAFF. As DNA, the CDR3 is TGTGCCAGCAGCTCGAGGGTGTCCGAAGCTTTCTTT.

The chain is built from TRBV2 and TRBJ2-3; the match to TRBD2 covers 9 bases. This CDR3 has 21 residues. Per germline, CDR1 SNHLY and CDR2 FYNNEI. V trimming: 3 bases; J trimming: 4 bases; junction bases outside the gene matches: 23. CDR3 loop: CASSDLGAGTSRGFSSDTQYF. The CDR3 nucleotides read TGTGCCAGCAGTGATTTGGGGGCAGGGACTAGCAGGGGATTTAGCTCAGATACGCAGTATTTT.

CDR3 sequence (DNA): TGTGCCAGCAGTGAAGCCTCGTACAGGGGCCACGAGCAGTACTTC. Its translation is CASSEASYRGHEQYF. The gene calls are TRBV6-1 and TRBJ2-7; TRBD1 matches 7 bases. The CDR3 extends over 15 amino acids. The germline V gene has CDR1 MNHNS and CDR2 SASEGT. V lost 0 bases to trimming and J lost 5 bases; unmatched junction nucleotides: 7.

The CDR3: CASSSGGPGANVLTF. In DNA, the CDR3 is TGTGCCAGCAGTTCAGGGGGCCCTGGGGCCAACGTCCTGACTTTC. The chain joins TRBV14 to TRBJ2-6, with 8 bases identical to TRBD1. Trimming removed 6 bases from V and 2 bases from J; junction bases left unmatched: 3. Germline V gene lookup returns CDR1 SGHDN and CDR2 FVKESK. The CDR3 runs to 15 residues.

The chain employs TRBV13 and TRBJ2-7; 7 positions agree with TRBD1. The CDR3 totals 15 residues. V gave up 0 bases and J gave up 1 base; unmatched junction bases: 3. CDR1 and CDR2 from the germline V gene are PRHDT and FYEKMQ (reference sequence). The CDR3 nucleotides read TGTGCCAGCAGCTTAGGGGGGGACAGTTCCTACGAGCAGTACTTC. It translates to CASSLGGDSSYEQYF. Looking up the rest from reference TRBV13 and TRBJ2-7 gives the full variable domain: AAGVIQSPRHLIKEKRETATLKCYPIPRHDTVYWYQQGPGQDPQFLISFYEKMQSDKGSIPDRFSAQQFSDYHSELNMSSLELGDSALYFCASSLGGDSSYEQYFGPGTRLTVT.

This clone was seen just once. V gene TRBV6-5 combines with J gene TRBJ1-5; perhaps TRBD1 as D (6 bases). V was trimmed by 5 bases and J by 0 bases, leaving 11 bases between them. CDR3 length equals 15 residues. Per germline, CDR1 MNHEY and CDR2 SVGAGI. CDR3 sequence reads: CASSPRTDSNQPQHF. CDR3 bases: TGTGCCAGCAGTCCACGGACAGATAGCAATCAGCCCCAGCATTTT.

This rearrangement joins TRBV29-1 to TRBJ1-1, with 7 bases lining up with TRBD1. Germline V CDR1 and CDR2: SQVTM, ANQGSEA. V was clipped by 1 base and J by 8 bases; unmatched bases: 7. The CDR3 length is 13 residues. For the CDR3, the DNA is TGCAGCGTTGAAGGACAGGGTAATAGGGAAGCTTTCTTT. Translating it yields CSVEGQGNREAFF.

There are a few counts of this clone. The chain is built from TRBV14 and TRBJ1-1; 7 bases match TRBD1. With 8 bases clipped from V and 1 base from J, the junction kept 1 base outside the gene matches. Looked up from germline, CDR1 is SGHDN and CDR2 is FVKESK. CDR3 length: 12 amino acids. The CDR3 spells CASGTANTEAFF. CDR3 nucleotide sequence: TGTGCCAGCGGGACAGCGAACACTGAAGCTTTCTTT.

The rearrangement joins TRBV19 to TRBJ1-5, with D possibly being TRBD1 (6 bases). Germline CDR1 and CDR2: LNHDA and SQIVND (reference sequence). The CDR3 spans 15 residues. Trimming took off 1 base at V and 1 base at J, with 8 bases between the two ends. The CDR3 DNA follows: TGTGCCAGTAGTATAGGCCAGGGGAGCAATCAGCCCCAGCATTTT. Translation: CASSIGQGSNQPQHF.

The chain couples TRBV6-5 to TRBJ1-6, with a weak D call TRBD1 (5 bases). The CDR3 runs 15 residues. Trimming cost V 6 bases and J 10 bases, with 19 bases left between them. Germline-derived CDR1 and CDR2 are MNHEY and SVGAGI. CDR3 loop: CASSYRRQGGSPLHF. CDR3 nucleotides: TGTGCCAGCAGCTACCGGAGGCAGGGAGGCTCACCCCTCCACTTT.

The chain uses TRBV19 and TRBJ2-7; 8 nucleotides align to TRBD1. The germline V gene encodes CDR1 LNHDA and CDR2 SQIVND (reference sequence). The CDR3 loop spans 13 amino acids. The junction had 3 bases not matched to a gene; V was cut back by 5 bases and J by 3 bases. The CDR3 sequence: CASSSQGGYEQYF. CDR3 DNA: TGTGCCAGTAGTTCACAGGGGGGCTACGAGCAGTACTTC.

The genes are TRBV29-1 and TRBJ2-1, with 7 bases lining up with TRBD2. This CDR3 comprises 12 residues. Per germline, CDR1 SQVTM and CDR2 ANQGSEA. V shed 4 bases, J shed 15 bases, and the junction held 12 bases outside the gene matches. CDR3 sequence reads: CSVGGLERPPFF. The CDR3 nucleotides read TGCAGCGTTGGTGGACTAGAAAGACCCCCGTTCTTC.

The chain has TRBV6-2 or TRBV6-3 and TRBJ1-1; D gene unclear. The CDR3 has 12 amino acids. Trimming cost V 4 bases and J 13 bases, with 16 bases left between them. Germline V lookup: CDR1 MNHEY, CDR2 SVGEGT. CDR3 amino acids: CASSSERWLVFF. In DNA, the CDR3 is TGTGCCAGCAGTTCGGAGCGTTGGCTGGTTTTCTTT.

This rearrangement joins TRBV3-1 (or the pseudogene TRBV3-2) to TRBJ2-7, with D possibly matching TRBD1 (5 bases). Trimming pared 2 bases from V and 2 bases from J, leaving 19 bases between. The CDR3 totals 17 residues. The germline V gene encodes CDR1 LGHDT and CDR2 YNNKEL (reference sequence). CDR3: CASSQNPRQFRAYEQYF. CDR3 DNA sequence: TGTGCCAGCAGCCAAAACCCCCGACAGTTTAGGGCCTACGAGCAGTACTTC.

The J gene is TRBJ2-7, the V gene TRBV28; TRBD1 matches 7 bases. From germline, CDR1 is MDHEN and CDR2 SYDVKM. This CDR3 contains 15 residues. V was pared by 4 bases and J by 3 bases, with 9 bases of the junction left unmatched. This CDR3 is CASSSRTGLSYEQYF. The DNA for the CDR3 is TGTGCCAGCAGTTCCCGGACAGGTTTAAGCTACGAGCAGTACTTC.

The chain uses TRBV28 and TRBJ1-3; a weak D match, TRBD1 (6 bases). Germline V gene lookup returns CDR1 MDHEN and CDR2 SYDVKM. This CDR3 has 17 residues. Trimming removed 4 bases at V and 0 bases at J, with 16 bases between. The CDR3 region has the DNA TGTGCCAGCAGTTCCCGGAACACAGGGAGCTCTGGAAACACCATATATTTT. Translated, it gives CASSSRNTGSSGNTIYF. Together with reference TRBV28 and TRBJ1-3, the CDR3 gives the full variable domain: DVKVTQSSRYLVKRTGEKVFLECVQDMDHENMFWYRQDPGLGLRLIYFSYDVKMKEKGDIPEGYSVSREKKERFSLILESASTNQTSMYLCASSSRNTGSSGNTIYFGEGSWLTVV.

The chain couples TRBV27 to TRBJ2-7, with TRBD2 matching 11 bases. The CDR3 consists of 15 residues. CDR1 MNHEY and CDR2 SMNVEV come from the germline V gene (reference sequence). Trimming removed 7 bases from V and 5 bases from J; junction bases left unmatched: 10. Here the CDR3 DNA reads TGTGCCAGCACCCCCCACCCTAGCGGGAGGAACGAGCAGTACTTC. Its protein is CASTPHPSGRNEQYF.

The chain recombines TRBV6-2 or TRBV6-3 with TRBJ2-7; TRBD1 is a possible D gene (6 bases). Trimming removed 5 bases from V and 0 bases from J, with 14 bases in between. This CDR3 has 15 residues. The germline V gene encodes CDR1 MNHEY and CDR2 SVGEGT. CDR3 nucleotides: TGTGCCAGCAGTCTAGCAGGGGCCGTCTCCTACGAGCAGTACTTC. As protein: CASSLAGAVSYEQYF.

V gene TRBV9 combines with J gene TRBJ2-7; tentatively, D is TRBD1 (7 bases). V gave up 4 bases and J gave up 5 bases, with 19 bases separating them. The CDR3 is made up of 15 amino acids. Germline loops: CDR1 SGDLS, CDR2 YYNGEE. This CDR3 is CASSHQGGSGNEQYF. The CDR3 DNA reads TGTGCCAGCAGCCACCAGGGGGGTTCGGGAAACGAGCAGTACTTC. Together with reference TRBV9 and TRBJ2-7, the CDR3 gives the full variable domain: DSGVTQTPKHLITATGQRVTLRCSPRSGDLSVYWYQQSLDQGLQFLIQYYNGEERAKGNILERFSAQQFPDLHSELNLSSLELGDSALYFCASSHQGGSGNEQYFGPGTRLTVT.

In its sample, this clone was seen a few times. The CDR3 nucleotides are TGTGCCAGCAGCTCCCTCGACAGAACCGACTATGGCTACACCTTC. This gives the protein CASSSLDRTDYGYTF. This chain links TRBV5-6 with TRBJ1-2, with D maybe TRBD1 (5 bases). The CDR3 is 15 amino acids. The germline CDR1 and CDR2 sequences are SGHDT and YYEEEE. Trimming pared 3 bases from V and 3 bases from J, leaving 15 bases between.

This clone was detected once. The chain recombines TRBV2 with TRBJ2-1; 8 nucleotides line up with TRBD1. CDR3 size: 13 residues. CDR1 and CDR2 from the germline V gene are SNHLY and FYNNEI. V dropped 6 bases and J dropped 6; count of bases not matched to a gene: 4. CDR3 DNA: TGTGCCAGCAGGGGGGACAGGATCAATGAGCAGTTCTTC. Translated, it gives CASRGDRINEQFF.

This sequence joins TRBV5-4 and TRBJ2-5; 12 nucleotides agree with TRBD1. The CDR3 is 15 residues long. Germline V gives CDR1 SGHNT, CDR2 YYREEE (reference sequence). V dropped 3 bases and J dropped 5; count of bases not matched to a gene: 5. Here the CDR3 reads CASSWGQGAAETQYF. In DNA, the CDR3 is TGTGCCAGCAGCTGGGGACAGGGGGCAGCGGAGACCCAGTACTTC.

The J gene is TRBJ1-2, the V gene TRBV7-9, with 8 bases lining up with TRBD1. The CDR3 totals 15 residues. V shed 0 bases, J shed 8 bases, and the junction held 8 bases outside the gene matches. The germline V gene has CDR1 SEHNR and CDR2 FQNEAQ (reference sequence). In DNA form, the CDR3 reads TGTGCCAGCAGCTTAGCGTCGGACAGGGTCGGAGGCTACACCTTC. Residues: CASSLASDRVGGYTF.

The chain uses TRBV5-1 and TRBJ1-2; 7 bases align to TRBD1. From germline, CDR1 is SGHRS and CDR2 YFSETQ. Losses at the gene ends were 4 bases for V and 5 bases for J; bases not matched to a gene: 5. There are 13 residues in the CDR3. CDR3 sequence (DNA): TGCGCCAGCAGCGCAACAGGGGATTATGGCTACACCTTC. Translating it yields CASSATGDYGYTF.

This chain connects TRBV27 to TRBJ1-1; D might be TRBD1 (5 bases). Trimming stripped 4 bases from V and 2 bases from J, with 14 bases between. CDR1 and CDR2 from the germline V gene are MNHEY and SMNVEV (reference sequence). The CDR3 sequence is 15 residues long. The CDR3 nucleotides read TGTGCCAGCAGTTCGACCAGGACACTCAACACTGAAGCTTTCTTT. Translation: CASSSTRTLNTEAFF.